This TCR beta chain was profiled in a study of CD8 T cells in ankylosing spondylitis. Study-wide results and caveats: Reportedly, disease-linked clones are significantly enriched in ankylosing spondylitis patients' matched synovial fluid. What seemed typical of ankylosing spondylitis blood was a TCR beta motif built from eight highly homologous variants. Reactive arthritis synovial fluid and blood previously showed some of these motif variants.

5'-RACE, quantitative and with molecular barcodes, yielded the TCR beta libraries. TCRdb redid the calling of the 5' RACE reads with MiXCR, one entry per CDR3 protein. The sample shows 100,000 to 150,000 distinct CDR3 sequences, under 20% of them seen only once. Details on this clonotype: What it recognizes is unknown.

Germline CDR1 and CDR2: SGDLS and YYNGEE. The germline V and J ends were trimmed by 3 bases and 5 bases, with 15 bases remaining between them. This CDR3 is built from 15 residues. Source material: blood, either unsorted or a sorted T cell fraction (not recorded which). The TCR originated in a male donor with ankylosing spondylitis. The J gene is TRBJ2-1, the V gene TRBV9, with D perhaps matching TRBD2 (7 bases). The CDR3 nucleotides are TGTGCCAGCAGCGGCGGAGGGGGAGGGGACAATGAGCAGTTCTTC. It is translated as CASSGGGGGDNEQFF. Complete variable domain (other parts from reference TRBV9 and TRBJ2-1): DSGVTQTPKHLITATGQRVTLRCSPRSGDLSVYWYQQSLDQGLQFLIQYYNGEERAKGNILERFSAQQFPDLHSELNLSSLELGDSALYFCASSGGGGGDNEQFFGPGTRLTVL.